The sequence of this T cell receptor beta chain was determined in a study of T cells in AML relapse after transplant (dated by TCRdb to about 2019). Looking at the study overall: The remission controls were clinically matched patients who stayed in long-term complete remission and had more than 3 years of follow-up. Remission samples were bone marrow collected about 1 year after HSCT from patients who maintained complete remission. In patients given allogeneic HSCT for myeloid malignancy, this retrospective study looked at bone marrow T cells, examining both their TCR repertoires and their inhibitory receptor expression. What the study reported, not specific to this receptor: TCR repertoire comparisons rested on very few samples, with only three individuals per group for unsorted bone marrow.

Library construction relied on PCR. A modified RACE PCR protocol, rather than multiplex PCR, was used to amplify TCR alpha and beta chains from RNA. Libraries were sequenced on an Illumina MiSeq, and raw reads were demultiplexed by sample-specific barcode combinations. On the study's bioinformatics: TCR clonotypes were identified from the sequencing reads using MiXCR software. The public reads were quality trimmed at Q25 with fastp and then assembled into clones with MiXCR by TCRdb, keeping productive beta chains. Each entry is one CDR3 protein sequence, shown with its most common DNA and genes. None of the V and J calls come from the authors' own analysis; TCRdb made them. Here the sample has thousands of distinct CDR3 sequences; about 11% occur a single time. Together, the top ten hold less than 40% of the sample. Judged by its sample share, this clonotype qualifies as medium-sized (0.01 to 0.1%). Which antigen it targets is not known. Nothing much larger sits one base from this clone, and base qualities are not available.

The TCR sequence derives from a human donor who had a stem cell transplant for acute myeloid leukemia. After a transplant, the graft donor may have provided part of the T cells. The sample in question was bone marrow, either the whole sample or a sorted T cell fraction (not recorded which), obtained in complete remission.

The DNA sequence is given as TGTGCCAGCAGCCACCCGGATCGGTACGAGCAGTACTTC. Its protein is CASSHPDRYEQYF. The chain links TRBV5-5 with TRBJ2-7; no D gene can be assigned with confidence. The CDR3 holds 13 amino acids from the cysteine to the phenylalanine. Just the 39-base CDR3 DNA is kept, in frame starting at base 1. Trimming takes 4 bases from V and 4 bases from J, and the germline ends sit 12 bases apart. For CDR1 and CDR2, the germline V gene (reference sequence) lists SGHKS and YYEKEE.